This TCR beta chain was observed in a study of cytomegalovirus exposure and HLA in healthy donors. 13 Jbeta primers and 60 Vbeta primers were used for the PCR. Assay: immunoSEQ multiplex PCR; the TCRdb copy retains only in-frame clones and omits some. This table has roughly 170,000 clones, approximately 71% appearing once. In germline, CDR1 is SQVTM, CDR2 ANQGSEA. Trimming cost V 6 bases and J 0 bases, with 23 bases left between them. The CDR3 spans 17 residues. In its sample, this clone was seen once. The source of this sequence is a girl aged 10 to 17 in good health and CMV-seronegative. The chain couples TRBV29-1 to TRBJ1-2; a weak D match, TRBD1 (6 bases). Source material: PBMCs. The CDR3 sequence: CSVPTSRGVKPNYGYTF. The CDR3 nucleotides read TGCAGCGTGCCAACGTCCAGGGGCGTAAAACCTAACTATGGCTACACCTTC.